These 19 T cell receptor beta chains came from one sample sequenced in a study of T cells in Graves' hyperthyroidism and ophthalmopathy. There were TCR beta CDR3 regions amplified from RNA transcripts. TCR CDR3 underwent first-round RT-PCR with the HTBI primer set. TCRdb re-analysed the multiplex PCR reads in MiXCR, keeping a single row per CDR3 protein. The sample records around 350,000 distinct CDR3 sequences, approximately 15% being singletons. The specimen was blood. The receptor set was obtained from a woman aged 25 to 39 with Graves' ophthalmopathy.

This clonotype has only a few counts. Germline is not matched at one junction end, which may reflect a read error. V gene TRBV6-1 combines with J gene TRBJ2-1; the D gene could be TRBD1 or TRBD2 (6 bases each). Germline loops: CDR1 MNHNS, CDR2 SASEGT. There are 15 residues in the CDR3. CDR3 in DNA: TGTGCCTGCAGCAGTAGGGGGGCCTCCTACAATGAGCAGTTCTTC. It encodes CACSSRGASYNEQFF.

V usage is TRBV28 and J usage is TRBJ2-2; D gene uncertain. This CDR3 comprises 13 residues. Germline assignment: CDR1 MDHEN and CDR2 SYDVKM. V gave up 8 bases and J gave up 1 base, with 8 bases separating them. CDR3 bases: TGTGCCAGCGACGACCTGAACACCGGGGAGCTGTTTTTT. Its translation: CASDDLNTGELFF.

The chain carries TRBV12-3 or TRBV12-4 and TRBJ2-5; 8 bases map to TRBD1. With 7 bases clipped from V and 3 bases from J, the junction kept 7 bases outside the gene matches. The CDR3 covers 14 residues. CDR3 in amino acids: CASTPGQGEETQYF. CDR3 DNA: TGTGCCAGCACCCCCGGACAGGGTGAAGAGACCCAGTACTTC.

This CDR3 is CAISELGNGNTIYF. The CDR3 DNA sequence: TGTGCCATCAGTGAGTTGGGGAACGGAAACACCATATATTTT. The J gene is TRBJ1-3, the V gene TRBV10-3; no clear D. CDR3 length: 14 residues. Germline V gene lookup returns CDR1 ENHRY and CDR2 SYGVKD. The V and J ends lost 1 base and 4 bases respectively, with 8 bases between them.

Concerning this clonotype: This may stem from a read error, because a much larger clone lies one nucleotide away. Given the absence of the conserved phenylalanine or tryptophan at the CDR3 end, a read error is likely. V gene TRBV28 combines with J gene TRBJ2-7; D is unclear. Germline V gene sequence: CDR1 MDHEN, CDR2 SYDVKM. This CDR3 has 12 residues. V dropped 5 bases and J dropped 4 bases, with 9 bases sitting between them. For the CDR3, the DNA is TGTGCCAGCAGTCCATACAATTACGAGCAGTACTCC. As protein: CASSPYNYEQYS.

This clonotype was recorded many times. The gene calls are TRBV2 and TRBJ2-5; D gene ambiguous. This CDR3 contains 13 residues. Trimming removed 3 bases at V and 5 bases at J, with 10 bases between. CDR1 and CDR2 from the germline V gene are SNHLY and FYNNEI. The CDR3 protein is CASSESLGETQYF. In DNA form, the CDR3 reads TGTGCCAGCAGTGAGTCGTTGGGGGAGACCCAGTACTTC.

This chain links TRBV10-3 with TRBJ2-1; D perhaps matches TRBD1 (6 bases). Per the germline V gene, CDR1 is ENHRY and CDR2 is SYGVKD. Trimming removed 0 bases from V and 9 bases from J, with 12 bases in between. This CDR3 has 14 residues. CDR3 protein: CAISESGGRGEQFF. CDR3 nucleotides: TGTGCCATCAGTGAGTCAGGCGGCAGGGGTGAGCAGTTCTTC.

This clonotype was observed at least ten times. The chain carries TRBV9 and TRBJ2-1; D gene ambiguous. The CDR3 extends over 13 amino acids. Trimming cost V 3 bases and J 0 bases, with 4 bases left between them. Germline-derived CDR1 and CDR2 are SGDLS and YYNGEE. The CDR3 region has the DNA TGTGCCAGCAGCGGGGGCTCCTACAATGAGCAGTTCTTC. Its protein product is CASSGGSYNEQFF.

This CDR3 is CAIRGDRIESYGYTF. Here the CDR3 DNA reads TGTGCCATCAGGGGGGACCGGATTGAAAGCTATGGCTACACCTTC. V and J are TRBV10-3 and TRBJ1-2; a weak D match, TRBD1 (5 bases). V was pared by 6 bases and J by 4 bases, with 18 bases between. Germline-derived CDR1 and CDR2 are ENHRY and SYGVKD. This CDR3 contains 15 residues.

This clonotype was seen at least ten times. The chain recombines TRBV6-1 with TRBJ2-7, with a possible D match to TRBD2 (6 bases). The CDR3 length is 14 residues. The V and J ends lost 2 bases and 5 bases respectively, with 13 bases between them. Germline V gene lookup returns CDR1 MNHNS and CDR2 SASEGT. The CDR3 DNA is TGTGCCAGCAGTGAAAGTGCGGGGAGGAACGAGCAGTACTTC. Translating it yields CASSESAGRNEQYF.

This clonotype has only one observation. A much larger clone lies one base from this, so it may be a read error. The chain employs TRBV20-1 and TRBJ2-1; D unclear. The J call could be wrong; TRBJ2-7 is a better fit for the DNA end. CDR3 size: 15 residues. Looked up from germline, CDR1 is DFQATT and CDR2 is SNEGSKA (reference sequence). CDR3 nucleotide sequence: TGCAGTGCTCTAGACGAGGTCATTAGAGACAATGAGCAGTACTTC. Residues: CSALDEVIRDNEQYF.

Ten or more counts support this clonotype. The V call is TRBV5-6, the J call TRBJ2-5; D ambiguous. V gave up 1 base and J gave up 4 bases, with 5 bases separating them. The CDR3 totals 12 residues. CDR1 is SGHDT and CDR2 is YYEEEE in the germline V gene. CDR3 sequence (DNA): TGTGCCAGCAGCTTGTATCCAGAGACCCAGTACTTC. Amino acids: CASSLYPETQYF. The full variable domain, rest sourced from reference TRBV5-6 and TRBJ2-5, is DAGVTQSPTHLIKTRGQQVTLRCSPKSGHDTVSWYQQALGQGPQFIFQYYEEEERQRGNFPDRFSGHQFPNYSSELNVNALLLGDSALYLCASSLYPETQYFGPGTRLLVL.

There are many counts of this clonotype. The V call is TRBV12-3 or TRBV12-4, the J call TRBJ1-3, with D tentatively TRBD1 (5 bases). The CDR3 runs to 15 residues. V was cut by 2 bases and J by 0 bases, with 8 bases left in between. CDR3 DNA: TGTGCCAGCAGTTTATACACAGGCTCTGGAAACACCATATATTTT. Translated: CASSLYTGSGNTIYF.

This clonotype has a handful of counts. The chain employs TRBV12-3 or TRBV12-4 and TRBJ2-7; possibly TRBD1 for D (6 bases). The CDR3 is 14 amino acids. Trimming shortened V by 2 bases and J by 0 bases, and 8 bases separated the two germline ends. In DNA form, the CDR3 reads TGTGCCAGCAGTTTAAACAGGGTCTCCTACGAGCAGTACTTC. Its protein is CASSLNRVSYEQYF.

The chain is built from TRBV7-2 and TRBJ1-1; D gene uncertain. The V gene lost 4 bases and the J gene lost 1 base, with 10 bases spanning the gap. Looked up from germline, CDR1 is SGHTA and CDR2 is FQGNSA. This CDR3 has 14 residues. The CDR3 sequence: CASSWRTGNTEAFF. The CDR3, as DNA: TGTGCCAGCAGCTGGAGGACCGGGAACACTGAAGCTTTCTTT.

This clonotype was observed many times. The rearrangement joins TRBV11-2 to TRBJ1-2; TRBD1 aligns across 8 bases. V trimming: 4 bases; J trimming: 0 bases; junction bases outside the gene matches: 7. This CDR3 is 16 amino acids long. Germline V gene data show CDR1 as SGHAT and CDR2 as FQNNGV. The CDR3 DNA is TGTGCCAGCAGCTCCCGGACAGGGAGGGCTAACTATGGCTACACCTTC. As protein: CASSSRTGRANYGYTF. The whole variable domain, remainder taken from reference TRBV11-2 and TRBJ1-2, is EAGVAQSPRYKIIEKRQSVAFWCNPISGHATLYWYQQILGQGPKLLIQFQNNGVVDDSQLPKDRFSAERLKGVDSTLKIQPAKLEDSAVYLCASSSRTGRANYGYTFGSGTRLTVV.

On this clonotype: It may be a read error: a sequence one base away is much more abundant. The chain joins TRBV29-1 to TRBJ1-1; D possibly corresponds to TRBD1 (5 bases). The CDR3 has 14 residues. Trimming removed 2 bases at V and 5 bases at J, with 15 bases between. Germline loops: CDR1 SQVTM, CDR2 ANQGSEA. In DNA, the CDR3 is TGCAGCGTTGAACCTAAATCCGGGGGAACTGAAGCTTTCTTT. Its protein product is CSVEPKSGGTEAFF.

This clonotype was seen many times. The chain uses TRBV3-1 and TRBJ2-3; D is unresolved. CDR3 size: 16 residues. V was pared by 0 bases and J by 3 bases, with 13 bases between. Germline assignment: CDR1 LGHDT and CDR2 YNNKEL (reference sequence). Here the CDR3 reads CASSQELSDLTDTQYF. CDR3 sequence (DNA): TGTGCCAGCAGCCAAGAATTGTCAGACCTGACAGATACGCAGTATTTT.

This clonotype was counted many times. Here the CDR3 DNA reads TGCGCCAGCAGCGTACCGGGACAGGGGCGCGAGCAGTACTTC. This translates into CASSVPGQGREQYF. This sequence joins TRBV4-1 and TRBJ2-7; 10 bases agree with TRBD1. Germline V gives CDR1 MGHRA, CDR2 YSYEKL. The CDR3 is made up of 14 amino acids. The ends lost 5 bases at V and 6 bases at J; junction bases unmatched: 7.